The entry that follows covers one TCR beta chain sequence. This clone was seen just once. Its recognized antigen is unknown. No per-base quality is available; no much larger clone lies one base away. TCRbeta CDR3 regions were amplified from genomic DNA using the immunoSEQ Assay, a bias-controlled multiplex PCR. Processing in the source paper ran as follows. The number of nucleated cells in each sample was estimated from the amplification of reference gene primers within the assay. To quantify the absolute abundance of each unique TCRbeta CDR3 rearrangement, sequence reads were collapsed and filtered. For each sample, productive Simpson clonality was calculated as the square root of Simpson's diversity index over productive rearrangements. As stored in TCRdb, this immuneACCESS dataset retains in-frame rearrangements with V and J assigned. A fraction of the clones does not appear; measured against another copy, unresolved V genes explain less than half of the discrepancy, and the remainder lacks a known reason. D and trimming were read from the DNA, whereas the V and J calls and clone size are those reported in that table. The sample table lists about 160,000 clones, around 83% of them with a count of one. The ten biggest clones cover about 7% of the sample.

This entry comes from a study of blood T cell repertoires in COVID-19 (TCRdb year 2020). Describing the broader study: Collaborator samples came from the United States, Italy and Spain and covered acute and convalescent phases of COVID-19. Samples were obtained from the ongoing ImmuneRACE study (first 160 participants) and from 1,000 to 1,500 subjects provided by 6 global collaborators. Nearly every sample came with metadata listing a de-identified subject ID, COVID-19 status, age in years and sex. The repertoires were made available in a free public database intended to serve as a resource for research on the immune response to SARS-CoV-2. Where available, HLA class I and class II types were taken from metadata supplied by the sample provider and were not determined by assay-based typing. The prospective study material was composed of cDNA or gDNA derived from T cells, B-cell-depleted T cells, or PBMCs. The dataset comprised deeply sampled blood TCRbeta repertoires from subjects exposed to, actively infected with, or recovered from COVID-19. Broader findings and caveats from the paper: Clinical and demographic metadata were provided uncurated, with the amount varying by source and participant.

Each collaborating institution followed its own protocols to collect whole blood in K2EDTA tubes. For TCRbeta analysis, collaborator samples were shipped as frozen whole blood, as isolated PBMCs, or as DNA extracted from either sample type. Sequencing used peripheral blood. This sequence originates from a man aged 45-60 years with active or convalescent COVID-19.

The CDR3 sequence is CASSLLRNQAEQYF. The bases read TGTGCCAGCAGCTTGTTGAGGAACCAAGCCGAGCAGTACTTC. Here the chain combines TRBV5-6 and TRBJ2-7; too little of a D gene remains to name it. Reading the germline V gene gives CDR1 SGHDT and CDR2 YYEEEE. Including the terminal cysteine and phenylalanine, the CDR3 comprises 14 residues. This entry keeps only the CDR3 DNA: 42 bases, framed from base 1. V sheds 1 base and J sheds 6 bases, leaving 14 bases between their ends.